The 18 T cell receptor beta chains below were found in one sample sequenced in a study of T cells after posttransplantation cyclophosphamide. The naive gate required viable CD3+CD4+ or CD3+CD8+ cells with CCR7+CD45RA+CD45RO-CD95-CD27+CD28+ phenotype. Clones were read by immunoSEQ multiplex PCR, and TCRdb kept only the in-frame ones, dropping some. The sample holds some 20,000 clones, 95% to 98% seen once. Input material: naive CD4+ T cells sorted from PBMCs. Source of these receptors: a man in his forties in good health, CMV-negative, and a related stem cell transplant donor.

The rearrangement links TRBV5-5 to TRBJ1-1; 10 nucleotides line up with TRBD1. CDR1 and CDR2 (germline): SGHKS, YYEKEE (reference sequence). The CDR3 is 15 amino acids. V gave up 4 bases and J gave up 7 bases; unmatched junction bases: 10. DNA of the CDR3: TGTGCCAGCAGCCTTTCCGGGACAGGGGTGGGTGAAGCTTTCTTT. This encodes CASSLSGTGVGEAFF.

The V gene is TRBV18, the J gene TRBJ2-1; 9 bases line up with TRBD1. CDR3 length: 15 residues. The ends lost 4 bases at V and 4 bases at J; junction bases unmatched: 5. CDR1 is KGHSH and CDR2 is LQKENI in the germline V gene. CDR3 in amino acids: CASSRTGGLYNEQFF. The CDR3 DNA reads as TGTGCCAGCTCACGAACAGGGGGCCTGTACAATGAGCAGTTCTTC.

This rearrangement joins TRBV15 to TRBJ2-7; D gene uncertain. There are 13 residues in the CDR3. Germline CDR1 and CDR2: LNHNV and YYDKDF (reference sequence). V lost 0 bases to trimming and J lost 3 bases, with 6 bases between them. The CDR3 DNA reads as TGTGCCACCAGCAGAGATGGCAGCTACGAGCAGTACTTC. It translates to CATSRDGSYEQYF.

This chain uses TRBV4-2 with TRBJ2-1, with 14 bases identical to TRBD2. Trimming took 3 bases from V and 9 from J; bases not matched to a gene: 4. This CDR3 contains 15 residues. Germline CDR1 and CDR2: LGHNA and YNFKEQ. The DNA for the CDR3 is TGTGCCAGCAGCCAGGGACTAGCGGGAGTCGTTGAGCAGTTCTTC. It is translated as CASSQGLAGVVEQFF.

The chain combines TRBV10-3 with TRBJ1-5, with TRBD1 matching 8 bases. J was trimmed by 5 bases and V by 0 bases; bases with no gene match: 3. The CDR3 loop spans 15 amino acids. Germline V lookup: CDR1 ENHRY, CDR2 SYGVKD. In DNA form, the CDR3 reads TGTGCCATCAGTGAGTCAGGACAGGGCTATCAGCCCCAGCATTTT. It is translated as CAISESGQGYQPQHF.

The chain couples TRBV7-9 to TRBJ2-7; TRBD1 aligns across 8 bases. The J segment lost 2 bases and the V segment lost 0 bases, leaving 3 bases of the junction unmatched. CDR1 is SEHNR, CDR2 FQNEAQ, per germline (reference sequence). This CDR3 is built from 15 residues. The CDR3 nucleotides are TGTGCCAGCAGCTTAGCGGGGACAGGAACCTACGAGCAGTACTTC. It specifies CASSLAGTGTYEQYF. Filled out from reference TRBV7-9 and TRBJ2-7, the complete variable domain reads DTGVSQNPRHKITKRGQNVTFRCDPISEHNRLYWYRQTLGQGPEFLTYFQNEAQLEKSRLLSDRFSAERPKGSFSTLEIQRTEQGDSAMYLCASSLAGTGTYEQYFGPGTRLTVT.

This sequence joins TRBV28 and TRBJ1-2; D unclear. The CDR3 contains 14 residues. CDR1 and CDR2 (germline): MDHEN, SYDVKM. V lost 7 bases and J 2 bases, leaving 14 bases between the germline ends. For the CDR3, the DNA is TGTGCCAGCACCCTATCTTTCCGGAACTATGGCTACACCTTC. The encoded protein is CASTLSFRNYGYTF.

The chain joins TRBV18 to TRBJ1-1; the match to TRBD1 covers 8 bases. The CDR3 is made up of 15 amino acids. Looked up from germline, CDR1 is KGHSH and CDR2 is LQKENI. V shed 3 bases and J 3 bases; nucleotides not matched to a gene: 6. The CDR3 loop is CASSPYQGAHTEAFF. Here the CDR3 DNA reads TGTGCCAGCTCACCTTATCAGGGGGCGCACACTGAAGCTTTCTTT.

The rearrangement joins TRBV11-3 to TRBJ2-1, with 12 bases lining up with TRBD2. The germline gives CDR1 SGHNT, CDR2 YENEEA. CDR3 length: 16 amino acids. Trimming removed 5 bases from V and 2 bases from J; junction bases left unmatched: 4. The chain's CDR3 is CASSPRLAGAYNEQFF. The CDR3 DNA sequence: TGTGCCAGCAGCCCGAGACTAGCGGGGGCCTACAATGAGCAGTTCTTC.

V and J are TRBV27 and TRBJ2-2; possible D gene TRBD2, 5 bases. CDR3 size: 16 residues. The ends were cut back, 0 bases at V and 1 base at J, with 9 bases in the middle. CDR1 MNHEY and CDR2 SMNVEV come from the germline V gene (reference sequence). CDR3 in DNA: TGTGCCAGCAGTTTATCGGTCGGGATGAACACCGGGGAGCTGTTTTTT. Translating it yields CASSLSVGMNTGELFF.

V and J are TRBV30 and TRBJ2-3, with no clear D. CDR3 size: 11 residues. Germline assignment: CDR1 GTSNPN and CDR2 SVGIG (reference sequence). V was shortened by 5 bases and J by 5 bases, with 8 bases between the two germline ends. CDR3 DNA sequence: TGTGCCTGGCCCTCGGGAGATACGCAGTATTTT. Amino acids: CAWPSGDTQYF.

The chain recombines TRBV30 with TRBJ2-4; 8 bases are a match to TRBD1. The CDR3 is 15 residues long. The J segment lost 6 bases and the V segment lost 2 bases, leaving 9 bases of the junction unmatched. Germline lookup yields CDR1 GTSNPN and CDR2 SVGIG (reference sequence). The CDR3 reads CAWSPQTGVLNIQYF. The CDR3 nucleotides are TGTGCCTGGAGTCCCCAGACAGGGGTTTTAAACATTCAGTACTTC.

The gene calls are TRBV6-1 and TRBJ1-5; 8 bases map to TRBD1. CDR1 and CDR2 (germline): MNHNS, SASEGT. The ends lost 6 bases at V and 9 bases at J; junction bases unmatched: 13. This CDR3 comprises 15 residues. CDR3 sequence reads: CASSDATGVNRPQHF. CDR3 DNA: TGTGCCAGCAGCGACGCGACAGGGGTGAACCGGCCCCAGCATTTT.

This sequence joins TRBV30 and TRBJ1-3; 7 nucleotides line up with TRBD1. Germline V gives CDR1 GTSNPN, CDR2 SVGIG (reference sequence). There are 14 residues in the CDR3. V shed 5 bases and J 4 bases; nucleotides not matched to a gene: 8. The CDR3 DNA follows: TGTGCCTGGTCAAATGGACAGGAAGGAAACACCATATATTTT. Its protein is CAWSNGQEGNTIYF.

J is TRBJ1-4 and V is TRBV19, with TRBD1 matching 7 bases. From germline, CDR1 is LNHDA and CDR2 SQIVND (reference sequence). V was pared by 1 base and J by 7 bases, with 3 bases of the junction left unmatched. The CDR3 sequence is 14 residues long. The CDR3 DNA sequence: TGTGCCAGTAGTATAGTAGACAGGGTTGAAAAACTGTTTTTT. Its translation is CASSIVDRVEKLFF. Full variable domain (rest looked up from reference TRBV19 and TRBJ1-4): DGGITQSPKYLFRKEGQNVTLSCEQNLNHDAMYWYRQDPGQGLRLIYYSQIVNDFQKGDIAEGYSVSREKKESFPLTVTSAQKNPTAFYLCASSIVDRVEKLFFGSGTQLSVL.

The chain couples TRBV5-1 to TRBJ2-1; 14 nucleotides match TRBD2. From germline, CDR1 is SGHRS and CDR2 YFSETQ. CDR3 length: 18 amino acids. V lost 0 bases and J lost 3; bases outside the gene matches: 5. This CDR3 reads CASSLAGTSGSLYNEQFF. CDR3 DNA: TGCGCCAGCAGCTTGGCCGGGACTAGCGGGAGTCTCTACAATGAGCAGTTCTTC.

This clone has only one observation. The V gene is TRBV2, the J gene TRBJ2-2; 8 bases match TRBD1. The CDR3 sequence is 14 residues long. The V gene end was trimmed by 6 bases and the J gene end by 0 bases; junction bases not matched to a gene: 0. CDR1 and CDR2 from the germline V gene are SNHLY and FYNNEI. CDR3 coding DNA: TGTGCCAGCAGACAGGGGGCGAACACCGGGGAGCTGTTTTTT. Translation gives CASRQGANTGELFF.

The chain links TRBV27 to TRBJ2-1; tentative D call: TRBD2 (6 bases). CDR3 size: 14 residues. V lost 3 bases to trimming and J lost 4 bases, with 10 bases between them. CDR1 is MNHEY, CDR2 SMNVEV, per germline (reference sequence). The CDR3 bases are TGTGCCAGCAGTTTGCGGGGTGGATACAATGAGCAGTTCTTC. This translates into CASSLRGGYNEQFF.